These 16 T cell receptor beta chains were all obtained from the same sample, sequenced in a study of T cell responses to AZD1222 COVID-19 vaccine. Clones were sequenced by immunoSEQ multiplex PCR, and TCRdb holds only the in-frame ones, with some missing. The sample lists 160,000 or so clones, roughly 94% occurring once. The sequenced sample was peripheral blood, obtained on day 0 of MenACWY control vaccination. The receptors come from an adult in good health.

In nucleotides, the CDR3 is TGTGCCAGCAAAGATGCAGGGGCCTCCGACACTGAAGCTTTCTTT. It translates to CASKDAGASDTEAFF. J is TRBJ1-1 and V is TRBV6-5, with D possibly TRBD1 on 6 matching bases. This CDR3 is built from 15 residues. Germline V CDR1 and CDR2: MNHEY, SVGAGI. The ends were cut back, 7 bases at V and 3 bases at J, with 18 bases in the middle.

The chain carries TRBV6-5 and TRBJ2-7, with D tentatively TRBD1 (6 bases). Trimming pared 6 bases from V and 4 bases from J, leaving 13 bases between. Germline CDR1 reads MNHEY; CDR2 reads SVGAGI. The CDR3 runs to 13 residues. This CDR3 reads CASRKAGVYEQYF. For the CDR3, the DNA is TGTGCCAGCAGGAAGGCAGGGGTTTACGAGCAGTACTTC.

This clone appeared once. This chain joins TRBV5-1 and TRBJ2-3; 11 bases line up with TRBD2. V was pared by 0 bases and J by 5 bases, with 8 bases of the junction left unmatched. The CDR3 has 17 residues. Germline-derived CDR1 and CDR2 are SGHRS and YFSETQ. The CDR3 spells CASSLELAGGQGDTQYF. The CDR3 nucleotides read TGCGCCAGCAGCTTGGAGCTAGCGGGAGGCCAAGGAGATACGCAGTATTTT.

The rearrangement uses TRBV7-9 and TRBJ1-1; D gene ambiguous. Germline CDR1 is SEHNR and CDR2 is FQNEAQ (reference sequence). This CDR3 comprises 12 residues. The ends were cut back, 8 bases at V and 4 bases at J, with 11 bases in the middle. This CDR3 reads CASRESVTEAFF. In DNA, the CDR3 is TGTGCCAGCCGGGAATCGGTCACTGAAGCTTTCTTT.

The CDR3 region has the DNA TGTGCCATCAGTACCCCGGGACTAGAAGGTGAGCAGTTCTTC. It encodes CAISTPGLEGEQFF. V gene TRBV10-3 combines with J gene TRBJ2-1; 8 bases match TRBD2. Germline trimming cut 5 bases from V and 9 bases from J; bases unmatched to any gene: 9. CDR3 size: 14 residues. Germline V gene data show CDR1 as ENHRY and CDR2 as SYGVKD.

The chain is built from TRBV5-1 and TRBJ1-1; TRBD1 is a possible D gene (6 bases). The CDR3 runs 15 residues. Trimming pared 0 bases from V and 1 base from J, leaving 10 bases between. Germline V gene lookup returns CDR1 SGHRS and CDR2 YFSETQ. The CDR3 region has the DNA TGCGCCAGCAGCTTGGATGTGGGGGCGAACACTGAAGCTTTCTTT. This sequence encodes CASSLDVGANTEAFF.

This clone has a handful of counts. This chain connects TRBV7-3 to TRBJ1-2; possibly TRBD1 for D (6 bases). The CDR3 consists of 14 residues. V gave up 5 bases and J gave up 4 bases, with 14 bases separating them. Germline CDR1 and CDR2: SGHTA and FQGTGA. This CDR3 reads CASSDHGTSYGYTF. CDR3 sequence (DNA): TGTGCCAGCAGCGATCACGGGACATCCTATGGCTACACCTTC.

The chain combines TRBV5-4 with TRBJ1-3; D call uncertain. V was cut by 3 bases and J by 0 bases, with 10 bases left in between. Germline values: CDR1 SGHNT, CDR2 YYREEE (reference sequence). The CDR3 sequence is 15 residues long. The CDR3 bases are TGTGCCAGCAGCTACGCCGGTGGCTCTGGAAACACCATATATTTT. This sequence encodes CASSYAGGSGNTIYF.

The rearrangement links TRBV24-1 to TRBJ1-2; 7 positions agree with TRBD1. V trimming: 8 bases; J trimming: 0 bases; junction bases outside the gene matches: 23. Germline loops: CDR1 KGHDR, CDR2 SFDVKD. The CDR3 sequence is 20 residues long. The DNA of the CDR3 is TGTGCCACCAAAAGTTCGGATAACAGGGGCTTAGCGGTATCTAACTATGGCTACACCTTC. Translated, it gives CATKSSDNRGLAVSNYGYTF.

V and J are TRBV15 and TRBJ2-2, with 8 bases lining up with TRBD2. Trimming took 0 bases from V and 6 from J; bases not matched to a gene: 9. Germline V gives CDR1 LNHNV, CDR2 YYDKDF (reference sequence). The CDR3 consists of 17 residues. CDR3 sequence (DNA): TGTGCCACCAGCAGAGATTTCGGAGCGGGAGTCCCCGGGGAGCTGTTTTTT. Protein: CATSRDFGAGVPGELFF.

This chain joins TRBV27 and TRBJ1-6; D might be TRBD1 (5 bases). CDR3 size: 15 residues. The germline V gene has CDR1 MNHEY and CDR2 SMNVEV (reference sequence). The V and J ends lost 5 bases and 12 bases respectively, with 20 bases between them. The CDR3 DNA reads TGTGCCAGCAGTATAACCGGGACGCCCAGTCAACCCCTCCACTTT. It is translated as CASSITGTPSQPLHF.

The chain links TRBV28 to TRBJ1-2, with D maybe TRBD1 (5 bases). The germline V gene has CDR1 MDHEN and CDR2 SYDVKM. Trimming removed 6 bases at V and 0 bases at J, with 14 bases between. The CDR3 spans 15 residues. The CDR3 bases are TGTGCCAGCAGCGTACCGTCGACAGCTAACTATGGCTACACCTTC. This translates into CASSVPSTANYGYTF.

The chain is built from TRBV18 and TRBJ1-6, with D possibly matching TRBD1 (5 bases). CDR1 and CDR2 from the germline V gene are KGHSH and LQKENI. V was clipped by 6 bases and J by 5 bases, with 14 bases between them. This CDR3 contains 15 residues. The CDR3 DNA follows: TGTGCCAGCTCGCGGAGGACATTAAATAATTCACCCCTCCACTTT. It is translated as CASSRRTLNNSPLHF.

This clone appeared a single time. The V call is TRBV28, the J call TRBJ2-1, with 8 bases aligning to TRBD1. The CDR3 totals 18 residues. Per the germline V gene, CDR1 is MDHEN and CDR2 is SYDVKM. V was pared by 6 bases and J by 9 bases, with 22 bases of the junction left unmatched. As DNA, the CDR3 is TGTGCCAGCAGCCAGACAGGGGAGATTGTTAGGGGCAGCATTGAGCAGTTCTTC. This gives the protein CASSQTGEIVRGSIEQFF.

The gene calls are TRBV7-3 and TRBJ1-1, with no clear D. Germline assignment: CDR1 SGHTA and CDR2 FQGTGA. CDR3 length: 16 amino acids. Between the trimmed V and J ends, which lost 5 bases and 0 bases, there was a span of 16 bases. The CDR3 reads CASSLWGQVMNTEAFF. The CDR3 nucleotides read TGTGCCAGCAGCCTGTGGGGTCAGGTTATGAACACTGAAGCTTTCTTT.

The CDR3 DNA sequence: TGTGCCAGTAGTACTACCGACAGGGGAGCCACAGATACGCAGTATTTT. It yields the protein CASSTTDRGATDTQYF. The chain joins TRBV19 to TRBJ2-3; 8 bases align to TRBD1. J was trimmed by 2 bases and V by 4 bases; bases with no gene match: 8. CDR3 length: 16 residues. CDR1 and CDR2 from the germline V gene are LNHDA and SQIVND (reference sequence).